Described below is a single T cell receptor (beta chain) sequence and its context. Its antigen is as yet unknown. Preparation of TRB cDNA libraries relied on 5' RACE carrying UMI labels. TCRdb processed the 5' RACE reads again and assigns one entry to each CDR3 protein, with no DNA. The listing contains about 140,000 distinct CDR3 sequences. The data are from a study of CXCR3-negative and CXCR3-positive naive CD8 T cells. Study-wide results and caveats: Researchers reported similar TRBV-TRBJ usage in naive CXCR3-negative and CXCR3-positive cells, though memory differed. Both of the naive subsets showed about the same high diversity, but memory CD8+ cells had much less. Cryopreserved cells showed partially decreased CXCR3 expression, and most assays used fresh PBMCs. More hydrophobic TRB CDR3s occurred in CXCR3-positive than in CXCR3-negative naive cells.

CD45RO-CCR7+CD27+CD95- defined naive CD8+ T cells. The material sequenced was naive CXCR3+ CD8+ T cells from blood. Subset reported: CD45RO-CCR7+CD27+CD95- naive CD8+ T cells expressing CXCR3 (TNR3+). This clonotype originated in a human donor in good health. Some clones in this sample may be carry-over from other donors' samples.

The CDR3 loop is CASAKGSWATEAFF. This rearrangement joins TRBV10-3 to TRBJ1-1; without DNA, the TCRdb call of TRBD1 cannot be checked. CDR3 length: 14 amino acids. CDR1 and CDR2 (germline): ENHRY, SYGVKD.